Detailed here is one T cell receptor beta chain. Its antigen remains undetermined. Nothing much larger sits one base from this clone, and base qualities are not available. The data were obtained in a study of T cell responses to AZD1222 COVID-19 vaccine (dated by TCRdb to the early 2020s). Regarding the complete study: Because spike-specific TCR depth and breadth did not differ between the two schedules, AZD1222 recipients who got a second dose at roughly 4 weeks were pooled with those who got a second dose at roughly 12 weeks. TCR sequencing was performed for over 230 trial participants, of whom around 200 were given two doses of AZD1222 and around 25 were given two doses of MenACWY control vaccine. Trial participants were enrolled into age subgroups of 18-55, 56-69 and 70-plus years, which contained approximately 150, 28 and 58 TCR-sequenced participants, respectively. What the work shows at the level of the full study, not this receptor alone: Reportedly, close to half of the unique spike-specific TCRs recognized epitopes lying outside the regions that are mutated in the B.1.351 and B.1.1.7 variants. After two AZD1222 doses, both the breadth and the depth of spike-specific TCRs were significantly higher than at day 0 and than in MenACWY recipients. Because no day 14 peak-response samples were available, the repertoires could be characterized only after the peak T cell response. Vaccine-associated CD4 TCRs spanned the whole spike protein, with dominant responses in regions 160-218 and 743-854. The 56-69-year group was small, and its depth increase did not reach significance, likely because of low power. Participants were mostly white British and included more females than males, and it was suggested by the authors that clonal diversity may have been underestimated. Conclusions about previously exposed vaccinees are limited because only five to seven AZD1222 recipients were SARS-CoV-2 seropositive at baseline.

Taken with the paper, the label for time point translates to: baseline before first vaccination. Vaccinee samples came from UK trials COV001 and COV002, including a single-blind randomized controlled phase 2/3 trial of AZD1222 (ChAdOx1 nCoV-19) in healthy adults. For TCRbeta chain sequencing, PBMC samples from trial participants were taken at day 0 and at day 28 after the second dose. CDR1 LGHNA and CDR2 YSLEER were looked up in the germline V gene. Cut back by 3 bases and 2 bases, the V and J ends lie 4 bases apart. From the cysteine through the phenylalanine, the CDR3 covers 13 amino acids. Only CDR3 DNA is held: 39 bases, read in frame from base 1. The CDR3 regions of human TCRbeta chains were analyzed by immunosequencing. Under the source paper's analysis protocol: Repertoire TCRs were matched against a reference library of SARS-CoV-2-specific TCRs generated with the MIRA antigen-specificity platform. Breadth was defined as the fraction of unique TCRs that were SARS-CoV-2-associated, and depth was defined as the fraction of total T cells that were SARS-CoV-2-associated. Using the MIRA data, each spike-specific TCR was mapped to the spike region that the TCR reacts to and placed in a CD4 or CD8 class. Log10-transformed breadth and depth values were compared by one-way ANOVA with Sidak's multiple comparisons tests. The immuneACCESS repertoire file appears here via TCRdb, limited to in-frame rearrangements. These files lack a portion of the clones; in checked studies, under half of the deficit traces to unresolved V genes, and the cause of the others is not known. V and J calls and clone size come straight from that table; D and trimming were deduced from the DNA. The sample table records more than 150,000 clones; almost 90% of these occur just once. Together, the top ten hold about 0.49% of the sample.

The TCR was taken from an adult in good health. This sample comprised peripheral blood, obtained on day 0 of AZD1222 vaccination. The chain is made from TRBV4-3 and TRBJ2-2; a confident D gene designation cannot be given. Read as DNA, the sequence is TGCGCCAGCAGCCATCATAACACCGGGGAGCTGTTTTTT. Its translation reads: CASSHHNTGELFF.